This T cell receptor beta chain was retrieved from a study of T-cell reconstitution after alpha-beta-depleted transplantation in children. The study's findings and limits: Approximately two months post-transplant, alpha-beta T cells reportedly originated from several hundred expanded graft clones.

A library of TCRbeta sequences, prepared with unique molecular identifiers, was generated. One entry per CDR3 protein, called by TCRdb with MiXCR from the PCR reads. The sample has 580,000 or so distinct CDR3 sequences, 20% to 25% seen once. Germline V gives CDR1 DFQATT, CDR2 SNEGSKA (reference sequence). CDR3 length equals 15 residues. J was trimmed by 6 bases and V by 3 bases; bases with no gene match: 12. A note on this clonotype: What it recognizes is unknown.

The receptor's source is a boy under two years old who had a stem cell transplant for acute myeloid leukemia, so the T cells may come from the graft donor. The source material was PBMCs, mostly from graft donor cells, sampled 360 days after TCRalphabeta/CD19-depleted stem cell transplant. V gene TRBV20-1 combines with J gene TRBJ2-3; TRBD1 matches at 7 bases. The CDR3 region is CSASGGRGKRDTQYF. For the CDR3, the DNA is TGCAGTGCTAGTGGGGGCAGGGGGAAAAGGGATACGCAGTATTTT.